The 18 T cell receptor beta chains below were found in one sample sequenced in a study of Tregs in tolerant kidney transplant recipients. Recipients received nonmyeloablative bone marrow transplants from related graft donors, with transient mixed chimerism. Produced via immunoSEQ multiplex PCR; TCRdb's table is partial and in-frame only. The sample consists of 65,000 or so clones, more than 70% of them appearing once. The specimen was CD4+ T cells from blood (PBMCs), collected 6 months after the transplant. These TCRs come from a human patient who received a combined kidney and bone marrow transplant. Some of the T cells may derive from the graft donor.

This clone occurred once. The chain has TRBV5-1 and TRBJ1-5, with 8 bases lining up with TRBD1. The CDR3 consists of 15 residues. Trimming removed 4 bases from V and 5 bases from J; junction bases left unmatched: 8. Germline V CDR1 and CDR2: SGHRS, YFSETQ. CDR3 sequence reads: CASSRSTGEHQPQHF. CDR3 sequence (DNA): TGCGCCAGCAGCCGATCGACAGGGGAACATCAGCCCCAGCATTTT.

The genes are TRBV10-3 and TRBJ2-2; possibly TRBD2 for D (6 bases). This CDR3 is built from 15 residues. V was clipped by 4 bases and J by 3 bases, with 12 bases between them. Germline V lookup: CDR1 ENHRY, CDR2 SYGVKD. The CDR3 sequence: CAISGSWGDTGELFF. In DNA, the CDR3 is TGTGCCATCAGTGGCTCTTGGGGGGACACCGGGGAGCTGTTTTTT.

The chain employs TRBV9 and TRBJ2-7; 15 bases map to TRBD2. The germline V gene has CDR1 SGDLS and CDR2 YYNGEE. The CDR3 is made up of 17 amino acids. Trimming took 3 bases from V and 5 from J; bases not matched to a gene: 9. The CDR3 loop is CASSASLGLAGGHEQYF. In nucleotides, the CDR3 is TGTGCCAGCAGCGCCTCACTTGGACTAGCGGGGGGGCACGAGCAGTACTTC.

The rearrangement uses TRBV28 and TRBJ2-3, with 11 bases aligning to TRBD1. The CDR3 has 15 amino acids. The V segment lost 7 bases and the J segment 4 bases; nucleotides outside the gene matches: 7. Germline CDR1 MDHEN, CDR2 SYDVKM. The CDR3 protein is CASTSRTGGADTQYF. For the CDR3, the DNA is TGTGCCAGCACCTCGAGGACAGGGGGCGCAGATACGCAGTATTTT.

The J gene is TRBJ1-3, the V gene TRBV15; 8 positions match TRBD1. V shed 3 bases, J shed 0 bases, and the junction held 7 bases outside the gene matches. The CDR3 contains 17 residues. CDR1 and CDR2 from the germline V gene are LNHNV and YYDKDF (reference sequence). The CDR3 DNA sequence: TGTGCCACCAGCAGGACATTGACAGGGGACTCTGGAAACACCATATATTTT. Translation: CATSRTLTGDSGNTIYF.

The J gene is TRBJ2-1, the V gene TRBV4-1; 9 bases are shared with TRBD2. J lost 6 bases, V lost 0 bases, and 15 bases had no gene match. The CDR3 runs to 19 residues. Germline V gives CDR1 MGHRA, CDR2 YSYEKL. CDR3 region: CASSQEGWVGTSRANEQFF. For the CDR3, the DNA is TGCGCCAGCAGCCAAGAAGGGTGGGTAGGGACTAGCCGGGCCAATGAGCAGTTCTTC.

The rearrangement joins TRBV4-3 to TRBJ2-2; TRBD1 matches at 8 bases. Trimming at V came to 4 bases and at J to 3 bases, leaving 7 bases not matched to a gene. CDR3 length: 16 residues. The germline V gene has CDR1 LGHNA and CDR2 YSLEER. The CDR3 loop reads CASSPPGGRDTGELFF. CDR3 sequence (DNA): TGCGCCAGCAGCCCCCCAGGGGGCCGGGACACCGGGGAGCTGTTTTTT.

The CDR3 nucleotides are TGTGCCAGCAGGTACAGGGGGATGAACACTGAAGCTTTCTTT. Encoded protein: CASRYRGMNTEAFF. The chain uses TRBV2 and TRBJ1-1; 8 bases are shared with TRBD1. V dropped 6 bases and J dropped 0; count of bases not matched to a gene: 3. Germline V gene lookup returns CDR1 SNHLY and CDR2 FYNNEI. This CDR3 comprises 14 residues.

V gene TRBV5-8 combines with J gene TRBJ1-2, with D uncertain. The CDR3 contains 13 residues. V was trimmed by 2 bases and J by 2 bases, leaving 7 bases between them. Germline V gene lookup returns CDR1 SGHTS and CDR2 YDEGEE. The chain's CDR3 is CASSLGLNYGYTF. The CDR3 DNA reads TGTGCCAGCAGCTTAGGACTGAACTATGGCTACACCTTC.

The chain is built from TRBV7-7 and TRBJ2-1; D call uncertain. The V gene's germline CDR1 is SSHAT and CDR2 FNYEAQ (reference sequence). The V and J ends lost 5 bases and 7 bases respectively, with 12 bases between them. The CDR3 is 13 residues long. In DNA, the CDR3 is TGTGCCAGCAGCGACGTATTCGGGAATGAGCAGTTCTTC. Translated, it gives CASSDVFGNEQFF.

The DNA for the CDR3 is TGTGCCAGCAGCTTAGAACAGGGGAGGACCCAGTACTTC. Translation: CASSLEQGRTQYF. The chain recombines TRBV7-2 with TRBJ2-5; 7 bases are a match to TRBD1. The CDR3 has 13 residues. Germline trimming cut 1 base from V and 7 bases from J; bases unmatched to any gene: 3. CDR1 is SGHTA and CDR2 is FQGNSA in the germline V gene.

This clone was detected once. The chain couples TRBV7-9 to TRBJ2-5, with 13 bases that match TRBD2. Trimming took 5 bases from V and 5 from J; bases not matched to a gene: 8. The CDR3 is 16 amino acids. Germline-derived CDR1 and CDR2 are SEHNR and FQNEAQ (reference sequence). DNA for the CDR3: TGTGCCAGCAGCACCGGACTAGCGGGGGTAGGCGAGACCCAGTACTTC. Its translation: CASSTGLAGVGETQYF.

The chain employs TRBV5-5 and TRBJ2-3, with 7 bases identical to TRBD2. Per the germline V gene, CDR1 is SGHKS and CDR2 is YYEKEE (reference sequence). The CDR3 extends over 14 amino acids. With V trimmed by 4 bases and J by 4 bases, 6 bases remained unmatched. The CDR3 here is CASSPQGGADTQYF. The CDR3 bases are TGTGCCAGCAGCCCCCAGGGAGGGGCAGATACGCAGTATTTT.

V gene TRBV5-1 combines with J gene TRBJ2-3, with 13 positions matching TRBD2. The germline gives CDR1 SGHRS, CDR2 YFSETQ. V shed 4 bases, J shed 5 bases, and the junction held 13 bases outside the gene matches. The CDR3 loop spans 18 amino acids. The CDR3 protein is CASSQKLTSGGAEDTQYF. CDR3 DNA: TGCGCCAGCAGCCAAAAGCTTACTAGCGGGGGGGCCGAAGATACGCAGTATTTT.

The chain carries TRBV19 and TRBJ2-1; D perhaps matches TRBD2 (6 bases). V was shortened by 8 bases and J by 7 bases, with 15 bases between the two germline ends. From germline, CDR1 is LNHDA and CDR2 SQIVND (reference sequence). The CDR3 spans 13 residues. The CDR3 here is CASAGTLVNEQFF. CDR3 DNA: TGTGCCAGTGCCGGGACTCTAGTAAATGAGCAGTTCTTC.

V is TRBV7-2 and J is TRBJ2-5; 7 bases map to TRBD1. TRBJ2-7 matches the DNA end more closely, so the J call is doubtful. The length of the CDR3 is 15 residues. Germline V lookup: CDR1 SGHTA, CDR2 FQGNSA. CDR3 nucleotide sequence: TGTGCCAGCAGCCCGACAGGGTTCGGTTCCTACGAGCAGTACTTC. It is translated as CASSPTGFGSYEQYF.

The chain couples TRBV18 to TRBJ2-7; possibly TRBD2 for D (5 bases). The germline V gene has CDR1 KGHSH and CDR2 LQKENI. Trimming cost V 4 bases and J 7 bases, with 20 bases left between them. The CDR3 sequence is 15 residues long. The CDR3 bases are TGTGCCAGCTCACATCCCCGTATCCAACCGGGGGAGCAGTACTTC. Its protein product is CASSHPRIQPGEQYF.

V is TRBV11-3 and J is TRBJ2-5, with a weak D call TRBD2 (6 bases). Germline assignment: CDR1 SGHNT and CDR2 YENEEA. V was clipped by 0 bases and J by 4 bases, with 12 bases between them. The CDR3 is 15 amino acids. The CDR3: CASSLDGRDAETQYF. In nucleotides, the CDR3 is TGTGCCAGCAGCTTAGACGGGCGGGACGCAGAGACCCAGTACTTC.